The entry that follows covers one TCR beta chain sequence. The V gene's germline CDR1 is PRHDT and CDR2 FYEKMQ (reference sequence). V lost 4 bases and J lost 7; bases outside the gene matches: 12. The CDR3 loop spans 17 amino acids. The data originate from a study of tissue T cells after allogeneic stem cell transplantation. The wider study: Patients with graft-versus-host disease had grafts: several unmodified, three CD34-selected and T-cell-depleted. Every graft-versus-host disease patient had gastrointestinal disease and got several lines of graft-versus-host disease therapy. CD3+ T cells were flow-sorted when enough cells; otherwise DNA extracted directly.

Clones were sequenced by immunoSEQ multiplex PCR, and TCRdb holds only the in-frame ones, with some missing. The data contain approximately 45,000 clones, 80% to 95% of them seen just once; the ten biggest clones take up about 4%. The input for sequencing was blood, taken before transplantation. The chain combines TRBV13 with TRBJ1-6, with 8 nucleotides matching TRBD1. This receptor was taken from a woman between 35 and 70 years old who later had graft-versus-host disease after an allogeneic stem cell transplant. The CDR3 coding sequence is TGTGCCAGCAGCTCACGGGAGGTGGACAGGGCAAATTCACCCCTCCACTTT. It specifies CASSSREVDRANSPLHF.